The 18 T cell receptor beta chains below all came from one sample that was sequenced in a study of blood T cell repertoires in COVID-19. Profiled with immunoSEQ multiplex PCR; TCRdb holds only in-frame clones, not every one. The sample holds 200,000 to 250,000 clones, roughly 80% seen once. The material sequenced was peripheral blood. Receptor source: an elderly man with acute or convalescent COVID-19.

The rearrangement joins TRBV25-1 to TRBJ1-2; tentatively, D is TRBD1 (5 bases). V was trimmed by 6 bases and J by 8 bases, leaving 10 bases between them. Germline V CDR1 and CDR2: MGHDK, SYGVNS. The CDR3 totals 11 residues. This CDR3 reads CASRQGGGYTF. The CDR3 nucleotides are TGTGCCAGCAGGCAGGGAGGCGGCTACACCTTC.

The table lists this clone with a count of one. The V gene is TRBV6-5, the J gene TRBJ2-7; D gene unclear. The germline V and J ends were trimmed by 4 bases and 5 bases, with 15 bases remaining between them. CDR1 and CDR2 from the germline V gene are MNHEY and SVGAGI. The CDR3 loop spans 14 amino acids. The CDR3 region has the DNA TGTGCCAGCAGTTCCTCGAGACTTGTAAACGAGCAGTACTTC. Translated: CASSSSRLVNEQYF.

This clone has more than one count but fewer than ten. The genes are TRBV18 and TRBJ1-2, with 9 bases aligning to TRBD1. V lost 3 bases and J lost 4; bases outside the gene matches: 6. The germline CDR1 and CDR2 sequences are KGHSH and LQKENI. The CDR3 has 15 residues. The CDR3 region is CASSPRQGDGYGYTF. For the CDR3, the DNA is TGTGCCAGCTCACCCCGACAGGGGGACGGCTATGGCTACACCTTC.

Comment on this clone: Other DNA variants within this sample encode the same CDR3. The rearrangement links TRBV19 to TRBJ2-3; TRBD1 might be the D (5 bases). The germline gives CDR1 LNHDA, CDR2 SQIVND (reference sequence). The CDR3 length is 14 residues. V lost 1 base and J 3 bases, leaving 8 bases between the germline ends. In DNA, the CDR3 is TGTGCCAGTAGTATAGGCCAGGGTACAGATACGCAGTATTTT. As protein: CASSIGQGTDTQYF.

The chain has TRBV4-1 and TRBJ2-4, with 7 bases that match TRBD1. CDR3 length equals 18 residues. V trimming: 0 bases; J trimming: 0 bases; junction bases outside the gene matches: 8. The germline CDR1 and CDR2 sequences are MGHRA and YSYEKL. The chain's CDR3 is CASSQDLEGARAKNIQYF. The CDR3 coding sequence is TGCGCCAGCAGCCAAGATCTCGAGGGGGCGAGAGCCAAAAACATTCAGTACTTC.

This clone has more than one count but fewer than ten. The chain joins TRBV24-1 to TRBJ2-7; D uncertain. CDR3 length: 13 residues. CDR1 is KGHDR, CDR2 SFDVKD, per germline. Trimming removed 4 bases from V and 4 bases from J, with 10 bases in between. In DNA form, the CDR3 reads TGTGCCACCAGTGACCCCACAAGATACGAGCAGTACTTC. As protein: CATSDPTRYEQYF.

The J gene is TRBJ2-1, the V gene TRBV5-6; 8 bases map to TRBD2. J was trimmed by 5 bases and V by 4 bases; bases with no gene match: 8. CDR3 length equals 15 residues. Germline-derived CDR1 and CDR2 are SGHDT and YYEEEE. CDR3 loop: CASSVPRGGDNEQFF. CDR3 DNA: TGTGCCAGCAGCGTCCCCCGGGGGGGGGACAATGAGCAGTTCTTC.

The chain links TRBV5-1 to TRBJ1-5; 7 nucleotides line up with TRBD1. The germline V gene has CDR1 SGHRS and CDR2 YFSETQ. The CDR3 has 15 amino acids. V gave up 4 bases and J gave up 2 bases; unmatched junction bases: 6. CDR3 region: CASSLEGQGNQPQHF. For the CDR3, the DNA is TGCGCCAGCAGCCTGGAAGGACAGGGCAATCAGCCCCAGCATTTT.

In regard to this clone: The same CDR3 can be traced to other DNA sequences in this sample. The chain joins TRBV11-2 to TRBJ2-7; D is uncertain. CDR3 length equals 10 residues. V was shortened by 5 bases and J by 4 bases, with 3 bases between the two germline ends. Germline V lookup: CDR1 SGHAT, CDR2 FQNNGV. The CDR3 DNA sequence: TGTGCCAGCAGCCTATACGAGCAGTACTTC. Translated: CASSLYEQYF. The full variable domain, with the rest looked up from reference TRBV11-2 and TRBJ2-7, is EAGVAQSPRYKIIEKRQSVAFWCNPISGHATLYWYQQILGQGPKLLIQFQNNGVVDDSQLPKDRFSAERLKGVDSTLKIQPAKLEDSAVYLCASSLYEQYFGPGTRLTVT.

This clone was picked up one time. The rearrangement uses TRBV24-1 and TRBJ2-3, with 8 bases that match TRBD1. This CDR3 spans 14 amino acids. Germline CDR1 is KGHDR and CDR2 is SFDVKD. V was clipped by 7 bases and J by 4 bases; unmatched bases: 6. The CDR3 DNA sequence: TGTGCCACCAGGGACAGGGCCCCCCCAGATACGCAGTATTTT. Translating it yields CATRDRAPPDTQYF.

The rearrangement joins TRBV6-5 to TRBJ1-5, with D hard to call. The CDR3 runs to 14 residues. The V end lost 6 bases, the J end lost 3 bases, and 12 bases lay between the germline ends. The V gene's germline CDR1 is MNHEY and CDR2 SVGAGI. The CDR3 DNA sequence: TGTGCCAGCAGACGGACTGAGCACAATCAGCCCCAGCATTTT. Protein sequence: CASRRTEHNQPQHF.

The CDR3 reads CASSDWDFRSYGYTF. The CDR3 coding sequence is TGTGCCAGCAGTGATTGGGACTTTCGATCCTATGGCTACACCTTC. The chain uses TRBV6-1 and TRBJ1-2; perhaps TRBD1 as D (5 bases). Germline-derived CDR1 and CDR2 are MNHNS and SASEGT. Trimming cost V 3 bases and J 4 bases, with 15 bases left between them. The CDR3 sequence is 15 residues long.

The genes are TRBV2 and TRBJ2-7; 10 nucleotides line up with TRBD1. Germline assignment: CDR1 SNHLY and CDR2 FYNNEI. After removal of 6 bases from V and 2 bases from J, the junction contained 7 bases not matched to a gene. The CDR3 length is 15 residues. The CDR3 region has the DNA TGTGCCAGCAGGAGGGGTGGACAGGGGGCCTACGAGCAGTACTTC. This sequence encodes CASRRGGQGAYEQYF.

This chain uses TRBV7-8 with TRBJ2-7, with 8 positions matching TRBD1. Germline loops: CDR1 SGHVS, CDR2 FQNEAQ. V lost 4 bases and J lost 2; bases outside the gene matches: 7. The CDR3 totals 15 residues. CDR3 residues: CASSSGQGGTYEQYF. The CDR3 DNA reads TGTGCCAGCAGCTCCGGACAGGGTGGGACCTACGAGCAGTACTTC.

The chain is built from TRBV5-1 and TRBJ2-3; D unclear. The germline gives CDR1 SGHRS, CDR2 YFSETQ. Trimming took 8 bases from V and 0 from J, leaving 10 bases between them. The CDR3 is made up of 13 amino acids. The CDR3 region has the DNA TGCGCCAGTCGTGAGATCAGCACAGATACGCAGTATTTT. Protein sequence: CASREISTDTQYF.

V usage is TRBV19 and J usage is TRBJ1-5; D call uncertain. Germline V gives CDR1 LNHDA, CDR2 SQIVND (reference sequence). Between the trimmed V and J ends, which lost 1 base and 0 bases, there was a span of 7 bases. This CDR3 region has 15 residues. This CDR3 is CASSIVGPSNQPQHF. The CDR3 coding sequence is TGTGCCAGTAGTATAGTCGGTCCTAGCAATCAGCCCCAGCATTTT.

This chain links TRBV9 with TRBJ2-3; a possible D gene is TRBD1 (5 bases). The germline gives CDR1 SGDLS, CDR2 YYNGEE. The CDR3 length is 14 residues. Trimming removed 3 bases at V and 5 bases at J, with 13 bases between. CDR3 coding DNA: TGTGCCAGCAGCGCAACCGTCCAGGGAGATACGCAGTATTTT. It codes for CASSATVQGDTQYF.

This chain links TRBV27 with TRBJ1-2; tentative D call: TRBD1 (6 bases). Germline loops: CDR1 MNHEY, CDR2 SMNVEV (reference sequence). CDR3 size: 15 residues. The V end was cut by 4 bases, the J end by 2 bases, with 14 bases between. In nucleotides, the CDR3 is TGTGCCAGCAGTTCCCCCGGGACATCGAACTATGGCTACACCTTC. It specifies CASSSPGTSNYGYTF.